The 10 T cell receptor beta chains in this list originate from one sample, sequenced in a study of T cell repertoires in cytomegalovirus infection. From the reads, TCRdb called clonotypes with MiXCR, one entry per CDR3 protein. The sample gives 150,000 to 200,000 distinct CDR3 sequences, around an eighth of which show up once; roughly 30% is in the top ten. Specimen: PBMCs. The receptors were sampled from a human donor in good health (CMV status not recorded). Some clones in this sample may be carry-over from other donors' samples.

This clonotype has a count of ten or more. J is TRBJ2-1 and V is TRBV7-9; tentatively, D is TRBD2 (6 bases). V gave up 8 bases and J gave up 4 bases, with 18 bases separating them. This CDR3 has 15 amino acids. Germline loops: CDR1 SEHNR, CDR2 FQNEAQ (reference sequence). The CDR3 region has the DNA TGTGCCAGCTCCTGGCAGGCAGGGACTTACAATGAGCAGTTCTTC. Amino acids: CASSWQAGTYNEQFF.

This clonotype occurred many times. This chain joins TRBV7-2 and TRBJ2-7; tentative D call: TRBD1 (6 bases). There are 17 residues in the CDR3. V lost 0 bases and J 4 bases, leaving 19 bases between the germline ends. Germline CDR1 SGHTA, CDR2 FQGNSA. CDR3 nucleotides: TGTGCCAGCAGCTTAGCGCTGACGGCAGGGGATGTTTACGAGCAGTACTTC. Amino acid sequence: CASSLALTAGDVYEQYF.

This clonotype turned up a few times. The chain has TRBV6-6 and TRBJ1-1, with TRBD1 matching over 11 bases. The CDR3 has 15 amino acids. The germline CDR1 and CDR2 sequences are MNHNY and SVGAGI (reference sequence). Trimming at V came to 5 bases and at J to 1 base, leaving 3 bases not matched to a gene. This CDR3 reads CASSGDRGRNTEAFF. CDR3 coding DNA: TGTGCCAGCAGTGGGGACAGGGGGAGGAACACTGAAGCTTTCTTT.

This clonotype appeared many times. The chain recombines TRBV19 with TRBJ1-1; no reliable D call. This CDR3 region has 13 residues. V lost 3 bases to trimming and J lost 1 base, with 6 bases between them. Germline lookup yields CDR1 LNHDA and CDR2 SQIVND (reference sequence). The CDR3 region has the DNA TGTGCCAGTAGTATTTTCTGGAACACTGAAGCTTTCTTT. The encoded protein is CASSIFWNTEAFF.

This rearrangement joins TRBV29-1 to TRBJ1-2; no clear D gene. This CDR3 is 13 amino acids long. Trimming pared 4 bases from V and 1 base from J, leaving 10 bases between. CDR1 and CDR2 (germline): SQVTM, ANQGSEA. The CDR3 coding sequence is TGCAGCGTTGTCGTCAGGCTTAACTATGGCTACACCTTC. It codes for CSVVVRLNYGYTF.

This clonotype has just a few counts. The J gene is TRBJ2-3, the V gene TRBV15, with TRBD1 matching 7 bases. V lost 2 bases to trimming and J lost 6 bases; unmatched junction nucleotides: 8. This CDR3 region has 15 residues. Germline V CDR1 and CDR2: LNHNV, YYDKDF (reference sequence). The CDR3 loop is CATSRLRQGSDTQYF. DNA of the CDR3: TGTGCCACCAGCAGACTACGACAGGGTTCGGATACGCAGTATTTT.

The chain combines TRBV20-1 with TRBJ1-1; D is uncertain. With 3 bases removed from V and 0 bases from J, the gap between germline ends came to 14 bases. CDR1 is DFQATT and CDR2 is SNEGSKA in the germline V gene (reference sequence). This CDR3 has 15 amino acids. The CDR3 sequence: CSASLAVRMNTEAFF. The DNA of the CDR3 is TGCAGTGCTAGCCTGGCAGTTAGAATGAACACTGAAGCTTTCTTT.

This clonotype was detected many times. The chain links TRBV7-3 to TRBJ2-2; a possible D gene is TRBD2 (5 bases). The CDR3 contains 14 residues. The germline gives CDR1 SGHTA, CDR2 FQGTGA. Trimming shortened V by 5 bases and J by 2 bases, and 9 bases separated the two germline ends. The CDR3 nucleotides read TGTGCCAGCAGCCTCGGGGATAACACCGGGGAGCTGTTTTTT. As protein: CASSLGDNTGELFF.

V and J are TRBV29-1 and TRBJ2-5, with 8 bases that match TRBD2. Trimming removed 3 bases from V and 7 bases from J; junction bases left unmatched: 4. Germline CDR1 reads SQVTM; CDR2 reads ANQGSEA. This CDR3 spans 12 amino acids. The CDR3 DNA sequence: TGCAGCGTTGAGTCGGGGGGGGGGACCCAGTACTTC. It codes for CSVESGGGTQYF.

At least ten counts were recorded for this clonotype. This chain connects TRBV20-1 to TRBJ2-1; D is unclear. The CDR3 is 13 residues long. Trimming took off 6 bases at V and 2 bases at J, with 11 bases between the two ends. Germline V gives CDR1 DFQATT, CDR2 SNEGSKA (reference sequence). The CDR3: CSAAAVAYNEQFF. The CDR3 coding sequence is TGCAGTGCCGCGGCGGTAGCCTACAATGAGCAGTTCTTC.